This T cell receptor beta chain was identified in a study of blood T cell repertoires in COVID-19. Study details: T cells, B-cell-depleted T cells, or PBMCs provided the cDNA or gDNA that served as material.

In the authors' methods: Nucleated cell number was recorded as an estimate derived from reference gene primer amplification. Profiling relied on immunoSEQ multiplex PCR, and the TCRdb table lists in-frame clones only, not all of them. That table gives V, J and clone size, and the DNA gave D and trimming. The profile shows 280,000 or so clones, 70% to 90% of them singletons. The V end was cut by 0 bases, the J end by 1 base, with 13 bases between. Germline loops: CDR1 SGDLS, CDR2 YYNGEE. The CDR3 is 16 residues long. The sequencing sample was made of PBMCs or T cells enriched from blood (not recorded which). The sequence was obtained from a man aged 25-45 years who had recovered from COVID-19. The chain recombines TRBV9 with TRBJ1-2; tentatively, D is TRBD1 (5 bases). The CDR3 DNA follows: TGTGCCAGCAGCGTAGACCCTGGACACAATAACTATGGCTACACCTTC. Translation: CASSVDPGHNNYGYTF.